Listed below are T cell receptor beta chains from one sample, sequenced in a study of blood T cell repertoires in COVID-19. Clones were read by immunoSEQ multiplex PCR, and TCRdb kept only the in-frame ones, dropping some. The sample records 390,000 or so clones, 86% being singletons. What was sequenced was peripheral blood. These TCRs come from a woman in her 30s with active or convalescent COVID-19. The CDR3 runs from the conserved cysteine through the conserved F or W. A D gene is named only where the DNA matches it firmly. Clone size, where shown, is once, few, many, or a class for clones that have expanded.

d_call: -; v_call: TRBV11-2; clone_size: -; j_call: TRBJ1-4; cdr3_nt: TGTGCCAGCAGCAGGGGGACAACTAATGAAAAACTGTTTTTT; cdr3_aa: CASSRGTTNEKLFF
d_call: -; v_call: TRBV3-1/TRBV3-2; clone_size: once; j_call: TRBJ1-2; cdr3_nt: TGTGCCAGCAGCCAAGATCTAGGGGGATCGGGAAATGGCTACACCTTC; cdr3_aa: CASSQDLGGSGNGYTF
d_call: -; v_call: TRBV9; clone_size: once; j_call: TRBJ2-6; cdr3_nt: TGTGCCAGTGCCTACAGGGCTGGGGCCAACGTCCTGACTTTC; cdr3_aa: CASAYRAGANVLTF
d_call: -; v_call: TRBV15; clone_size: few; j_call: TRBJ1-5; cdr3_nt: TGTGCCACCAGCAGAGGAGGATCTAGCAATCAGCCCCAGCATTTT; cdr3_aa: CATSRGGSSNQPQHF
d_call: -; v_call: TRBV18; clone_size: -; j_call: TRBJ1-1; cdr3_nt: TGTGCCAGCTCACAAGACCAGGGCACTGAAGCTTTCTTT; cdr3_aa: CASSQDQGTEAFF
d_call: -; v_call: TRBV2; clone_size: -; j_call: TRBJ2-3; cdr3_nt: TGTGCCAGCACTCAAACCGGGGGGCCTTCTAGCACAGATACGCAGTATTTT; cdr3_aa: CASTQTGGPSSTDTQYF
d_call: -; v_call: TRBV5-1; clone_size: -; j_call: TRBJ1-1; cdr3_nt: TGCGCCAGCAGCTTGGGTCAGTCTAACACTGAAGCTTTCTTT; cdr3_aa: CASSLGQSNTEAFF
d_call: TRBD1; v_call: TRBV30; clone_size: -; j_call: TRBJ1-1; cdr3_nt: TGTGCCTGCCAACCGGGACAGCTCAACACTGAAGCTTTCTTT; cdr3_aa: CACQPGQLNTEAFF
d_call: TRBD1; v_call: TRBV7-8; clone_size: once; j_call: TRBJ1-1; cdr3_nt: TGTGCCAGCAGCCGAGACAGGGTGGGCACTGAAGCTTTCTTT; cdr3_aa: CASSRDRVGTEAFF
d_call: -; v_call: TRBV11-2; clone_size: -; j_call: TRBJ1-2; cdr3_nt: TGTGCCAGCAGCTTAGACCCAGGCGCGAAGTCGGGCTACACCTTC; cdr3_aa: CASSLDPGAKSGYTF
d_call: TRBD1; v_call: TRBV6-1; clone_size: once; j_call: TRBJ1-6; cdr3_nt: TGTGCCAGCAGTGAATTGGACAGGGTACATTCACCCCTCCACTTT; cdr3_aa: CASSELDRVHSPLHF
d_call: -; v_call: TRBV3-1/TRBV3-2; clone_size: -; j_call: TRBJ1-3; cdr3_nt: TGTGCCAGCAGCGGCTGGGGCGCCTCTGGAAACACCATATATTTT; cdr3_aa: CASSGWGASGNTIYF
d_call: TRBD2; v_call: TRBV10-3; clone_size: -; j_call: TRBJ2-1; cdr3_nt: TGTGCCATCAGTGGAACGGGACTAGCTGGCAATGAGCAGTTCTTC; cdr3_aa: CAISGTGLAGNEQFF
d_call: TRBD1; v_call: TRBV10-2; clone_size: few; j_call: TRBJ2-7; cdr3_nt: TGCGCCAGCAGGGGACAGGGAACCTACGAGCAGTACTTC; cdr3_aa: CASRGQGTYEQYF
d_call: -; v_call: TRBV27; clone_size: -; j_call: TRBJ2-1; cdr3_nt: TGTGCCGGGGGATCGGGACATTACAATGAGCAGTTCTTC; cdr3_aa: CAGGSGHYNEQFF
d_call: -; v_call: TRBV19; clone_size: -; j_call: TRBJ1-2; cdr3_nt: TGTGCCAGTAGTACAGGGGTGGCGGGTTCCTATGGCTACACCTTC; cdr3_aa: CASSTGVAGSYGYTF
d_call: -; v_call: TRBV28; clone_size: -; j_call: TRBJ1-5; cdr3_nt: TGTGCCAGCAGTGAGATTAATCAGCCCCAGCATTTT; cdr3_aa: CASSEINQPQHF
d_call: -; v_call: TRBV15; clone_size: -; j_call: TRBJ2-3; cdr3_nt: TGTGCCACCAGCAACCCTAATGGGGGCCCTAGCACAGATACGCAGTATTTT; cdr3_aa: CATSNPNGGPSTDTQYF
d_call: TRBD1; v_call: TRBV6-5; clone_size: -; j_call: TRBJ1-2; cdr3_nt: TGTGCCAGCAGGGGACAGGGGGCTCGGCATAGGGGCTACACCTTC; cdr3_aa: CASRGQGARHRGYTF
d_call: -; v_call: TRBV6-5; clone_size: -; j_call: TRBJ1-2; cdr3_nt: TGTGCCAGCAGGTTGGACAGTATCACTAACTATGGCTACACCTTC; cdr3_aa: CASRLDSITNYGYTF
d_call: -; v_call: TRBV6-4; clone_size: -; j_call: TRBJ2-1; cdr3_nt: TGTGCCAGCAGTAGAGCGCCAGACGGAAATGAGCAGTTCTTC; cdr3_aa: CASSRAPDGNEQFF
d_call: TRBD1; v_call: TRBV7-9; clone_size: -; j_call: TRBJ2-7; cdr3_nt: TGTGCCAGCAGCCGAGGACAGGGCGTCAACGAGCAGTACTTC; cdr3_aa: CASSRGQGVNEQYF